This T cell receptor beta chain came from a study of blood T cell repertoires in COVID-19. About the study: Researchers got acute and convalescent COVID-19 samples from the United States, Italy and Spain.

Per the germline V gene, CDR1 is WSHSY and CDR2 is SAAADI. The V end was cut by 3 bases, the J end by 2 bases, with 16 bases between. The CDR3 contains 16 residues. The data were produced by immunoSEQ multiplex PCR, yet TCRdb's version contains in-frame clones alone and is incomplete. The repertoire consists of 60,000 to 70,000 clones, with 82% occurring once and the leading ten covering about 6.9%. This receptor was obtained from a man aged 55 to 70 with acute or convalescent COVID-19. The specimen sequenced was peripheral blood. V is TRBV10-2 and J is TRBJ2-5; D is perhaps TRBD2 (7 bases). For the CDR3, the DNA is TGCGCCAGCAGTGATCCGCACGGGGGGCGGCAAGAGACCCAGTACTTC. Amino acid sequence: CASSDPHGGRQETQYF.